This TCR beta chain came from a study of T cells in Graves' hyperthyroidism and ophthalmopathy. Study-wide findings and caveats: Among clonotypes expanded in thyroid above 0.001, most were also found in blood.

For this clonotype: Its antigen is undetermined. A much bigger clone sits one base away, suggesting this may be a read error.

Subjects with ophthalmopathy showed a Clinical Activity Score no lower than 3, a NOSPECS grade no lower than 4, and a duration shorter than 3 months. Germline CDR1 MNHEY, CDR2 SMNVEV (reference sequence). This CDR3 has 15 residues. From RNA transcripts, TCR beta CDR3 regions were amplified. RT-PCR in the first round (using the HTBI primer set) targeted the TCR CDR3. TCRdb called the multiplex PCR reads again in MiXCR, with one record for every CDR3 protein. The sample gives roughly 500,000 distinct CDR3 sequences, around a quarter of which show up once; roughly 12% is in the top ten. Sequencing was carried out using blood. The gene calls are TRBV27 and TRBJ2-4; the D is unclear. This sequence was found in a woman in her 30s with Graves' ophthalmopathy. The DNA for the CDR3 is TGTCTCAGCAGTTTATCATATGGGGACAAAAACATTCAGTACTTC. Translation gives CLSSLSYGDKNIQYF.